This TCR beta chain was identified in a study of neoadjuvant anti-PD-1 for oral cavity cancer. Findings and limits, study-wide: After neoadjuvant nivolumab, PBMC T cell clonality was significantly higher in non-responders than responders.

From germline, CDR1 is SNHLY and CDR2 FYNNEI. This CDR3 region has 15 residues. V was pared by 3 bases and J by 4 bases, with 6 bases of the junction left unmatched. Clones were sequenced by immunoSEQ multiplex PCR, and TCRdb holds only the in-frame ones, with some missing. The sample carries about 14,000 clones, roughly three fifths recorded once. Of note for this clone: No antigen is known for it.

These oral cavity squamous cell carcinomas were HPV-negative and locally advanced. The sequenced sample was PBMCs, obtained before nivolumab (anti-PD-1) treatment. The chain is built from TRBV2 and TRBJ2-5; 9 bases line up with TRBD2. The receptor's source is a person aged 40 to 85 with oral cavity squamous cell carcinoma. The CDR3 spells CASSERLAGTETQYF. CDR3 nucleotide sequence: TGTGCCAGCAGTGAGCGGCTAGCGGGAACAGAGACCCAGTACTTC.